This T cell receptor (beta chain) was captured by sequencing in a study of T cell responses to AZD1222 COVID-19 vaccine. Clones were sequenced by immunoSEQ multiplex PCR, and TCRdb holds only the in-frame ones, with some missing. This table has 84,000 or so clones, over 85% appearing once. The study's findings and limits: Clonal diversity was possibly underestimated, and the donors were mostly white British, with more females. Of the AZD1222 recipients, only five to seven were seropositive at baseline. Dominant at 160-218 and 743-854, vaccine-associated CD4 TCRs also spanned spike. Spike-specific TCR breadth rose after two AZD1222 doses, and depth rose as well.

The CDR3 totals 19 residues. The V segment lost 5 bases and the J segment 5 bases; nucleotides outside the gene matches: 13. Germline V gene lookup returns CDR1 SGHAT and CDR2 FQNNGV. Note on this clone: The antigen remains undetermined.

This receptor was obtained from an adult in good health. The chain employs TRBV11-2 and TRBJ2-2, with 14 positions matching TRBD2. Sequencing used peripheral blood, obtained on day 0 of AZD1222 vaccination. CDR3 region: CASSPGGRTSGRRTGELFF. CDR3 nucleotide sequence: TGTGCCAGCAGCCCGGGGGGTCGGACTAGCGGGAGGCGGACCGGGGAGCTGTTTTTT.